One sample yielded the 10 T cell receptor beta chains listed below, sequenced in a study of blood T cell repertoires in COVID-19. The assay was immunoSEQ multiplex PCR, and TCRdb's table has in-frame clones only and misses some. This sample carries about 230,000 clones, roughly 83% of them seen once, and the ten largest clones take around 2.5%. Sequencing was carried out using peripheral blood. The receptor set was obtained from a woman aged 65 to 85 with active or convalescent COVID-19.

V is TRBV5-1 and J is TRBJ1-2; no firm D call. The CDR3 covers 14 residues. Trimming cost V 1 base and J 6 bases, with 13 bases left between them. The germline V gene has CDR1 SGHRS and CDR2 YFSETQ. The chain's CDR3 is CASSLQAAGDGYTF. The CDR3 DNA reads TGCGCCAGCAGCTTGCAGGCTGCCGGGGATGGCTACACCTTC.

The chain is built from TRBV7-8 and TRBJ1-2; unclear D gene. Trimming removed 5 bases from V and 3 bases from J, with 16 bases in between. CDR1 is SGHVS and CDR2 is FQNEAQ in the germline V gene. The length of the CDR3 is 15 residues. In DNA form, the CDR3 reads TGTGCCAGCAGCACCCGACTTCCACGGCACTATGGCTACACCTTC. Its protein is CASSTRLPRHYGYTF.

V usage is TRBV5-1 and J usage is TRBJ2-1, with 11 bases lining up with TRBD2. Germline V gene data show CDR1 as SGHRS and CDR2 as YFSETQ. The length of the CDR3 is 14 residues. Trimming cost V 5 bases and J 6 bases; bases outside gene matches: 4. The CDR3 sequence is CASRPGLAVNEQFF. Here the CDR3 DNA reads TGCGCCAGCAGGCCGGGACTAGCGGTCAATGAGCAGTTCTTC. The variable domain in full, completed from reference TRBV5-1 and TRBJ2-1, reads KAGVTQTPRYLIKTRGQQVTLSCSPISGHRSVSWYQQTPGQGLQFLFEYFSETQRNKGNFPGRFSGRQFSNSRSEMNVSTLELGDSALYLCASRPGLAVNEQFFGPGTRLTVL.

This clone turned up a few times. The chain carries TRBV28 and TRBJ1-2; D perhaps matches TRBD1 (6 bases). Trimming took off 7 bases at V and 2 bases at J, with 14 bases between the two ends. Per germline, CDR1 MDHEN and CDR2 SYDVKM. The CDR3 is made up of 14 amino acids. The chain's CDR3 is CASTTVTGNYGYTF. CDR3 DNA: TGTGCCAGCACAACCGTCACAGGGAACTATGGCTACACCTTC.

The chain is built from TRBV3-1 (or the pseudogene TRBV3-2) and TRBJ2-3, with D tentatively TRBD2 (5 bases). The CDR3 runs 16 residues. Germline CDR1 and CDR2: LGHDT and YNNKEL (reference sequence). V gave up 1 base and J gave up 4 bases, with 15 bases separating them. In DNA form, the CDR3 reads TGTGCCAGCAGCCAAGTTGGCCGGACTGCACCAGATACGCAGTATTTT. It encodes CASSQVGRTAPDTQYF.

The CDR3 DNA sequence: TGTGCCAGCAGCCTCGGACAGGCCCCCGGGGAGCTGTTTTTT. Protein: CASSLGQAPGELFF. The rearrangement uses TRBV6-5 and TRBJ2-2; 7 bases align to TRBD1. The J segment lost 6 bases and the V segment lost 6 bases, leaving 7 bases of the junction unmatched. CDR1 is MNHEY and CDR2 is SVGAGI in the germline V gene. This CDR3 spans 14 amino acids.

This clone was found once. The chain couples TRBV29-1 to TRBJ2-5; 7 nucleotides match TRBD2. The germline CDR1 and CDR2 sequences are SQVTM and ANQGSEA. The CDR3 sequence is 15 residues long. J lost 5 bases, V lost 2 bases, and 11 bases had no gene match. The CDR3 DNA is TGCAGCGTTGAAAGGGTTAGCGGGTGGGTGGAGACCCAGTACTTC. It codes for CSVERVSGWVETQYF. The whole variable domain, filled in from reference TRBV29-1 and TRBJ2-5, reads SAVISQKPSRDICQRGTSLTIQCQVDSQVTMMFWYRQQPGQSLTLIATANQGSEATYESGFVIDKFPISRPNLTFSTLTVSNMSPEDSSIYLCSVERVSGWVETQYFGPGTRLLVL.

Comments on this clone: The sample carries other DNA sequences with the same CDR3. This rearrangement joins TRBV5-6 to TRBJ1-2; D is possibly TRBD1 (5 bases). The V end lost 4 bases, the J end lost 4 bases, and 8 bases lay between the germline ends. There are 12 residues in the CDR3. Germline CDR1 is SGHDT and CDR2 is YYEEEE. CDR3: CASSGAVYGYTF. Written as DNA, the CDR3 is TGTGCCAGCAGCGGGGCAGTCTATGGCTACACCTTC. The entire variable domain, with the rest obtained from reference TRBV5-6 and TRBJ1-2, is as follows: DAGVTQSPTHLIKTRGQQVTLRCSPKSGHDTVSWYQQALGQGPQFIFQYYEEEERQRGNFPDRFSGHQFPNYSSELNVNALLLGDSALYLCASSGAVYGYTFGSGTRLTVV.

This clone was picked up a small number of times. The chain employs TRBV6-4 and TRBJ1-1; weak D call: TRBD1 (5 bases). Germline loops: CDR1 MRHNA, CDR2 SNTAGT. CDR3 length: 14 amino acids. V was trimmed by 2 bases and J by 4 bases, leaving 11 bases between them. The CDR3 is CASSDGAWSTEAFF. The CDR3 DNA sequence: TGTGCCAGCAGTGACGGGGCGTGGAGCACTGAAGCTTTCTTT.

The rearrangement joins TRBV6-6 to TRBJ2-3; D uncertain. CDR1 and CDR2 from the germline V gene are MNHNY and SVGAGI (reference sequence). The CDR3 is made up of 11 amino acids. Trimming cost V 8 bases and J 2 bases, with 5 bases left between them. Here the CDR3 reads CASRSTDTQYF. CDR3 DNA: TGTGCCAGCCGGTCCACAGATACGCAGTATTTT.